Listed here are 10 T cell receptor beta chains from one sample, sequenced in a study of fetal regulatory T cell absence and autoimmunity. This table comes from immunoSEQ multiplex PCR, and its TCRdb copy is limited to in-frame clones, with some not included. This table holds 95,000 to 100,000 clones, roughly 78% found once. The sequencing input was pancreas tissue. The origin of the receptors is a male donor with IPEX syndrome.

The J gene is TRBJ2-7, the V gene TRBV18; no definite D call. V was pared by 5 bases and J by 5 bases, with 19 bases between. Germline loops: CDR1 KGHSH, CDR2 LQKENI. The CDR3 contains 15 residues. This CDR3 is CASSTTYQVHNEQYF. The CDR3 DNA reads as TGTGCCAGCTCAACTACTTACCAGGTCCACAACGAGCAGTACTTC. The full variable domain, with the rest looked up from reference TRBV18 and TRBJ2-7, is NAGVMQNPRHLVRRRGQEARLRCSPMKGHSHVYWYRQLPEEGLKFMVYLQKENIIDESGMPKERFSAEFPKEGPSILRIQQVVRGDSAAYFCASSTTYQVHNEQYFGPGTRLTVT.

Note on this clone: This same CDR3 is encoded by further DNA sequences in the sample. The rearrangement uses TRBV7-2 and TRBJ2-7; no reliable D call. Trimming took off 1 base at V and 0 bases at J, with 4 bases between the two ends. The CDR3 totals 13 residues. Germline assignment: CDR1 SGHTA and CDR2 FQGNSA. CDR3 sequence reads: CASSLGPSYEQYF. CDR3 coding DNA: TGTGCCAGCAGCTTAGGCCCCTCCTACGAGCAGTACTTC. Based on the CDR3 plus reference TRBV7-2 and TRBJ2-7, the full variable domain is GAGVSQSPSNKVTEKGKDVELRCDPISGHTALYWYRQSLGQGLEFLIYFQGNSAPDKSGLPSDRFSAERTGGSVSTLTIQRTQQEDSAVYLCASSLGPSYEQYFGPGTRLTVT.

The chain joins TRBV19 to TRBJ2-3; 9 bases fit TRBD2. The germline V gene encodes CDR1 LNHDA and CDR2 SQIVND (reference sequence). This CDR3 comprises 15 residues. With 3 bases clipped from V and 4 bases from J, the junction kept 5 bases outside the gene matches. The CDR3 spells CASSMVAGVADTQYF. The DNA of the CDR3 is TGTGCCAGTAGTATGGTAGCGGGAGTCGCAGATACGCAGTATTTT.

This clone was counted only a few times. V gene TRBV12-5 combines with J gene TRBJ2-3; 10 nucleotides agree with TRBD2. The junction had 4 bases not matched to a gene; V was cut back by 7 bases and J by 3 bases. Per germline, CDR1 LGHNT and CDR2 FRNRAP. The length of the CDR3 is 14 residues. The CDR3 DNA is TGTGCTAGTGCCCCGGGACTAGCGACAGATACGCAGTATTTT. Residues: CASAPGLATDTQYF.

This clone appeared a few times. The CDR3 region is CASSLGTEAFF. The CDR3 region has the DNA TGTGCCAGCAGCCTAGGGACTGAAGCTTTCTTT. The chain links TRBV6-6 to TRBJ1-1; no firm D call. Trimming shortened V by 6 bases and J by 5 bases, and 7 bases separated the two germline ends. This CDR3 region has 11 residues. CDR1 and CDR2 (germline): MNHNY, SVGAGI (reference sequence).

The genes are TRBV11-2 and TRBJ2-3, with D tentatively TRBD2 (5 bases). Looked up from germline, CDR1 is SGHAT and CDR2 is FQNNGV. The CDR3 is 14 amino acids. Trimming removed 5 bases from V and 6 bases from J, with 15 bases in between. The CDR3: CASSPIFTGDTQYF. DNA for the CDR3: TGTGCCAGCAGCCCAATCTTTACGGGGGATACGCAGTATTTT.

The chain employs TRBV14 and TRBJ2-2; TRBD1 aligns across 8 bases. The CDR3 consists of 17 residues. The V and J ends lost 3 bases and 1 base, in that order; junction bases with no gene match: 7. Looked up from germline, CDR1 is SGHDN and CDR2 is FVKESK. This chain's CDR3 is CASSQKGQGWNTGELFF. In DNA, the CDR3 is TGTGCCAGCAGCCAGAAAGGACAGGGCTGGAACACCGGGGAGCTGTTTTTT.

The rearrangement links TRBV10-3 to TRBJ2-7, with TRBD2 as a possible D gene (7 bases). The CDR3 has 17 amino acids. V was pared by 3 bases and J by 3 bases, with 21 bases between. Germline V gene sequence: CDR1 ENHRY, CDR2 SYGVKD. The CDR3 protein is CAISDRGGWGGYYEQYF. The DNA for the CDR3 is TGTGCCATCAGTGATAGGGGGGGATGGGGCGGGTACTACGAGCAGTACTTC.

There are a few counts of this clone. The CDR3 DNA sequence: TGTGCCAGCAGCGACCGGACAGGGGATTCCTACGAGCAGTACTTC. Protein sequence: CASSDRTGDSYEQYF. This chain links TRBV7-9 with TRBJ2-7; TRBD1 agrees at 9 bases. The CDR3 runs 15 residues. Germline CDR1 is SEHNR and CDR2 is FQNEAQ (reference sequence). The junction had 6 bases not matched to a gene; V was cut back by 5 bases and J by 1 base.

The CDR3 DNA sequence: TGTGCCATCAGTGAGGACAGTGGAGTTTACAATGAGCAGTTCTTC. Its translation is CAISEDSGVYNEQFF. The rearrangement links TRBV10-3 to TRBJ2-1, with D possibly TRBD1 on 5 matching bases. CDR1 is ENHRY, CDR2 SYGVKD, per germline. This CDR3 has 15 residues. V gave up 2 bases and J gave up 4 bases, with 12 bases separating them.